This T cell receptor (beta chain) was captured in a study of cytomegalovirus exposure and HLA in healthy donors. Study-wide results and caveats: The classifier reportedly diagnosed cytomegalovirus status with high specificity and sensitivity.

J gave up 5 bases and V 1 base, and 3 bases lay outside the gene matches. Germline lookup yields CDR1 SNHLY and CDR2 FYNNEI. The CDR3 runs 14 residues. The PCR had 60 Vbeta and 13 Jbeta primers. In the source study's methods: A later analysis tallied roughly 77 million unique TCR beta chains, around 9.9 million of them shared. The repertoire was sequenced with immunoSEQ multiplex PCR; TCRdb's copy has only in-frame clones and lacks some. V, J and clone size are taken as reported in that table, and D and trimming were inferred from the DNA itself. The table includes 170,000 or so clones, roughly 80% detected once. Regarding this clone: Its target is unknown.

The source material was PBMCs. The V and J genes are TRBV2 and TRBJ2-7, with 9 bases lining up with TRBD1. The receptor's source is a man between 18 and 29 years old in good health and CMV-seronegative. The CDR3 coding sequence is TGTGCCAGCAGTGAAGACAGGGGGCTTAACGAGCAGTACTTC. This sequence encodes CASSEDRGLNEQYF.